These 31 T cell receptor beta chains share one sample of origin, sequenced in a study of beta chain features in type 1 diabetes (dated by TCRdb to 2016 to 2019). Libraries were built with the immunoSEQ multiplex PCR assay. The High Capacity cDNA Reverse Transcription Kit was used to reverse transcribe all of the isolated RNA, meaning that expressed TCRB transcripts were what got sequenced. TCRdb took over this immuneACCESS table, retaining in-frame rearrangements with V and J assigned. Such tables are incomplete; in checked studies, under half of the missing clones stem from an unresolved V gene, and the remainder is unexplained. Here the sample has roughly 300,000 clones; around 15% occur a single time. The ten top clones hold 6.7% of the sample. Material for sequencing was central memory CD4+ T cells from blood. The origin of the receptors is a man aged 30 to 45 in good health.

The chain uses TRBV10-1 and TRBJ2-1; D perhaps matches TRBD2 (5 bases). V was trimmed by 5 bases and J by 4 bases, leaving 12 bases between them. Germline V gene data show CDR1 as WNHNN and CDR2 as SYGVQD (reference sequence). The length of the CDR3 is 14 residues. For the CDR3, the DNA is TGCGCCAGCAGTCGGGGAGCCCTGTACAATGAGCAGTTCTTC. Translated: CASSRGALYNEQFF.

This clone appeared many times. CDR3 nucleotides: TGTGCCAGCAGCAAAGAACCTCGGACAGGAGAGACCCAGTACTTC. Translation gives CASSKEPRTGETQYF. The chain recombines TRBV21-1 with TRBJ2-5; the table's D call of TRBD1 was not tested on the DNA. TRBV21-1 is recorded as a pseudogene. The CDR3 extends over 15 amino acids.

For this clone: At one end the junction does not follow the germline gene, possibly because of a read error. V and J are TRBV28 and TRBJ2-2; TRBD2 aligns across 7 bases. CDR3 length: 13 amino acids. Germline CDR1 reads MDHEN; CDR2 reads SYDVKM. CDR3 coding DNA: TGTACCAGCGGGATTTACAGCACCGGGGAGCTGTTTTTT. As protein: CTSGIYSTGELFF.

The rearrangement uses TRBV27 and TRBJ1-2; D unclear. CDR3 length: 14 amino acids. The germline V and J ends were trimmed by 3 bases and 2 bases, with 10 bases remaining between them. Germline V lookup: CDR1 MNHEY, CDR2 SMNVEV (reference sequence). The CDR3 region is CASSLRSVNYGYTF. The CDR3 nucleotides are TGTGCCAGCAGTTTGAGGAGCGTGAACTATGGCTACACCTTC.

The gene calls are TRBV7-2 and TRBJ2-4; D not resolved. Germline V gives CDR1 SGHTA, CDR2 FQGNSA. Deletions cut 5 bases from V and 2 bases from J, with 7 bases between. The CDR3 is made up of 13 amino acids. The CDR3 loop reads CASSPQSKNIQYF. The CDR3 DNA follows: TGTGCCAGCAGCCCCCAGTCCAAAAACATTCAGTACTTC.

This chain uses TRBV6-6 with TRBJ1-1; no clear D gene. The length of the CDR3 is 11 residues. The germline gives CDR1 MNHNY, CDR2 SVGAGI (reference sequence). The V and J ends lost 5 bases and 7 bases respectively, with 8 bases between them. Here the CDR3 reads CASSGALEAFF. CDR3 DNA: TGTGCCAGCAGTGGCGCGCTTGAAGCTTTCTTT.

This clone was counted only a few times. The chain links TRBV5-1 to TRBJ2-7, with unresolved D. The CDR3 spans 14 residues. V lost 0 bases to trimming and J lost 2 bases, with 9 bases between them. CDR1 is SGHRS, CDR2 YFSETQ, per germline. Here the CDR3 reads CASSLEPTAYEQYF. CDR3 coding DNA: TGCGCCAGCAGCTTGGAACCCACTGCCTACGAGCAGTACTTC.

The CDR3 loop is CASSTPWGNQPQHF. Written as DNA, the CDR3 is TGTGCCAGCAGCACCCCATGGGGCAATCAGCCCCAGCATTTT. This rearrangement joins TRBV7-3 to TRBJ1-5, with no clear D. This CDR3 comprises 14 residues. Per germline, CDR1 SGHTA and CDR2 FQGTGA. Trimming stripped 5 bases from V and 2 bases from J, with 10 bases between.

The chain is built from TRBV5-4 and TRBJ1-6; D is undetermined. Germline lookup yields CDR1 SGHNT and CDR2 YYREEE (reference sequence). V gave up 4 bases and J gave up 8 bases, with 13 bases separating them. CDR3 size: 14 residues. CDR3 DNA: TGTGCCAGCAGCGTAGGTGAAGGCTATTCACCCCTCCACTTT. This encodes CASSVGEGYSPLHF.

This clone was counted at least ten times. This chain uses TRBV10-3 with TRBJ2-5, with D possibly being TRBD2 (6 bases). The germline V gene encodes CDR1 ENHRY and CDR2 SYGVKD. The CDR3 is 16 residues long. Trimming took 0 bases from V and 5 from J, leaving 16 bases between them. Written as DNA, the CDR3 is TGTGCCATCAGTGAGTCTACAGCGGGCAAACAGGAGACCCAGTACTTC. It translates to CAISESTAGKQETQYF.

The chain has TRBV2 and TRBJ2-1; TRBD1 matches at 9 bases. The CDR3 is 12 residues long. CDR1 SNHLY and CDR2 FYNNEI come from the germline V gene. The V gene end was trimmed by 5 bases and the J gene end by 15 bases; junction bases not matched to a gene: 8. This CDR3 is CASSPGTGNRFF. DNA of the CDR3: TGTGCCAGCAGTCCCGGGACAGGGAACAGGTTCTTC.

This clone was seen a few times. This sequence joins TRBV5-1 and TRBJ2-5; 7 positions match TRBD1. J lost 2 bases, V lost 4 bases, and 5 bases had no gene match. The CDR3 has 14 amino acids. CDR1 and CDR2 from the germline V gene are SGHRS and YFSETQ. CDR3 sequence: CASSIGTVQETQYF. DNA for the CDR3: TGCGCCAGCAGCATTGGGACAGTTCAAGAGACCCAGTACTTC. Based on the CDR3 plus reference TRBV5-1 and TRBJ2-5, the full variable domain is KAGVTQTPRYLIKTRGQQVTLSCSPISGHRSVSWYQQTPGQGLQFLFEYFSETQRNKGNFPGRFSGRQFSNSRSEMNVSTLELGDSALYLCASSIGTVQETQYFGPGTRLLVL.

This clone occurred a few times. The rearrangement uses TRBV7-2 and TRBJ2-3, with 8 bases lining up with TRBD1. In germline, CDR1 is SGHTA, CDR2 FQGNSA. The CDR3 extends over 15 amino acids. The ends lost 4 bases at V and 5 bases at J; junction bases unmatched: 8. The CDR3 is CASSSMTGVRDTQYF. For the CDR3, the DNA is TGTGCCAGCAGCTCTATGACAGGGGTTCGAGATACGCAGTATTTT.

V usage is TRBV11-2 and J usage is TRBJ2-5, with TRBD2 as a possible D gene (6 bases). There are 16 residues in the CDR3. Germline V CDR1 and CDR2: SGHAT, FQNNGV. Trimming took 7 bases from V and 5 from J, leaving 23 bases between them. The CDR3 bases are TGTGCCAGCACCCTAAGCGGGCTGCCCATTTTTGAGACCCAGTACTTC. Its translation is CASTLSGLPIFETQYF.

This clone was counted ten times or more. The chain carries TRBV5-4 and TRBJ2-1, with TRBD2 matching 7 bases. CDR3 length: 14 residues. J lost 0 bases, V lost 3 bases, and 0 bases had no gene match. In germline, CDR1 is SGHNT, CDR2 YYREEE (reference sequence). CDR3 sequence (DNA): TGTGCCAGCAGCTCTAGCGGCTCCTACAATGAGCAGTTCTTC. Encoded protein: CASSSSGSYNEQFF.

This clone has more than one count but fewer than ten. The chain employs TRBV7-2 and TRBJ2-7, with D maybe TRBD1 (5 bases). In germline, CDR1 is SGHTA, CDR2 FQGNSA. There are 15 residues in the CDR3. The ends were cut back, 3 bases at V and 0 bases at J, with 12 bases in the middle. The CDR3 nucleotides read TGTGCCAGCAGCTTGATGGGGCCAAGCTCCTACGAGCAGTACTTC. Its translation: CASSLMGPSSYEQYF.

This sequence joins TRBV10-3 and TRBJ2-5; 12 nucleotides align to TRBD2. Germline V gene lookup returns CDR1 ENHRY and CDR2 SYGVKD. This CDR3 spans 14 amino acids. Trimming took 7 bases from V and 5 from J; bases not matched to a gene: 5. Written as DNA, the CDR3 is TGTGCCATCACTAGCGGGGGGGCCGGGGAGACCCAGTACTTC. Encoded protein: CAITSGGAGETQYF.

This chain links TRBV18 with TRBJ2-7, with D perhaps being TRBD1 or TRBD2 (8 bases each). The germline gives CDR1 KGHSH, CDR2 LQKENI. This CDR3 contains 15 residues. Trimming shortened V by 6 bases and J by 0 bases, and 15 bases separated the two germline ends. The CDR3 nucleotides are TGTGCCAGCTCGCGGGGGGACAGGAGCTCCTACGAGCAGTACTTC. Encoded protein: CASSRGDRSSYEQYF.

The chain employs TRBV5-4 and TRBJ1-4, with D tentatively TRBD1 (5 bases). Germline loops: CDR1 SGHNT, CDR2 YYREEE (reference sequence). The CDR3 length is 13 residues. V dropped 0 bases and J dropped 10 bases, with 10 bases sitting between them. The CDR3 here is CASSLESQGKLFF. Here the CDR3 DNA reads TGTGCCAGCAGCTTGGAGTCGCAGGGAAAACTGTTTTTT.

The table lists this clone with a few counts. The chain carries TRBV6-1 and TRBJ2-7; unclear D gene. This CDR3 comprises 12 residues. Germline V gene lookup returns CDR1 MNHNS and CDR2 SASEGT. With 4 bases removed from V and 3 bases from J, the gap between germline ends came to 7 bases. The CDR3 DNA follows: TGTGCCAGCAGTGCCCTGGGCTACGAGCAGTACTTC. Translating it yields CASSALGYEQYF.

Remarks on this clone: At the DNA level, this CDR3 is encoded by other sequences in the same sample as well. The chain joins TRBV9 to TRBJ2-7, with TRBD1 matching 8 bases. Unmatched junction bases numbered 3, after V lost 2 bases and J lost 2 bases. This CDR3 is built from 14 residues. CDR1 and CDR2 from the germline V gene are SGDLS and YYNGEE. CDR3 loop: CASSVGQGPYEQYF. The CDR3 region has the DNA TGTGCCAGCAGCGTCGGACAGGGACCCTACGAGCAGTACTTC.

V gene TRBV4-2 combines with J gene TRBJ2-2, with D perhaps matching TRBD2 (6 bases). Trimming removed 1 base at V and 0 bases at J, with 6 bases between. Germline V CDR1 and CDR2: LGHNA, YNFKEQ. The CDR3 totals 15 residues. DNA of the CDR3: TGTGCCAGCAGCCAAGCGGGAGCGAACACCGGGGAGCTGTTTTTT. Amino acid sequence: CASSQAGANTGELFF.

This chain uses TRBV7-6 with TRBJ2-5; D is possibly TRBD1 (5 bases). Trimming stripped 1 base from V and 5 bases from J, with 14 bases between. This CDR3 comprises 15 residues. Germline-derived CDR1 and CDR2 are SGHVS and FNYEAQ. The CDR3 sequence is CASSLEGSGRETQYF. CDR3 bases: TGTGCCAGCAGCTTAGAGGGGTCAGGGCGCGAGACCCAGTACTTC.

This rearrangement joins TRBV15 to TRBJ2-5, with D maybe TRBD2 (7 bases). Germline CDR1 is LNHNV and CDR2 is YYDKDF (reference sequence). Trimming left V 0 bases short and J 5 bases short, with 13 bases between. The CDR3 contains 15 residues. The CDR3 reads CATSRDPGGEETQYF. CDR3 nucleotide sequence: TGTGCCACCAGCAGAGATCCGGGGGGCGAGGAGACCCAGTACTTC.

V is TRBV6-5 and J is TRBJ2-7; the D gene is possibly TRBD2 (6 bases). Germline CDR1 is MNHEY and CDR2 is SVGAGI. This CDR3 comprises 12 residues. V lost 10 bases to trimming and J lost 2 bases, with 12 bases between them. CDR3 residues: CATGGPAYEQYV. The CDR3 coding sequence is TGTGCCACCGGAGGGCCGGCCTACGAGCAGTACGTC.

The genes are TRBV6-1 and TRBJ1-2; D gene uncertain. Between the trimmed V and J ends, which lost 2 bases and 3 bases, there was a span of 7 bases. The CDR3 has 13 residues. Germline V gene sequence: CDR1 MNHNS, CDR2 SASEGT. The CDR3 DNA follows: TGTGCCAGCAGTGAAAGGCAGGACTATGGCTACACCTTC. Its protein product is CASSERQDYGYTF.

The chain couples TRBV4-3 to TRBJ2-5; D ambiguous. The V end was cut by 2 bases, the J end by 3 bases, with 7 bases between. This CDR3 has 13 amino acids. Germline CDR1 and CDR2: LGHNA and YSLEER. The CDR3 sequence: CASSQNQKETQYF. The CDR3 bases are TGCGCCAGCAGCCAAAATCAGAAAGAGACCCAGTACTTC.

This chain links TRBV6-1 with TRBJ1-2; 12 nucleotides agree with TRBD1. CDR3 length: 15 amino acids. Germline CDR1 MNHNS, CDR2 SASEGT. V was clipped by 2 bases and J by 8 bases; unmatched bases: 6. The CDR3 DNA sequence: TGTGCCAGCAGTGAAACGACCGGGACAGGGGGCGGCTACACCTTC. As protein: CASSETTGTGGGYTF.

This chain's CDR3 is CASSSLAGASYEQYF. DNA for the CDR3: TGCGCCAGCAGCTCCCTCGCGGGGGCTTCCTACGAGCAGTACTTC. The chain employs TRBV5-1 and TRBJ2-7; a weak D match, TRBD2 (7 bases). The CDR3 loop spans 15 amino acids. Germline assignment: CDR1 SGHRS and CDR2 YFSETQ. The V end lost 3 bases, the J end lost 1 base, and 14 bases lay between the germline ends.

This chain links TRBV5-4 with TRBJ2-5; 13 nucleotides line up with TRBD2. The CDR3 consists of 16 residues. V dropped 4 bases and J dropped 5; count of bases not matched to a gene: 8. Germline CDR1 SGHNT, CDR2 YYREEE (reference sequence). CDR3 coding DNA: TGTGCCAGCAGCCCGGGGACTAGCGGGAATTGGGAGACCCAGTACTTC. It codes for CASSPGTSGNWETQYF.

This clone was picked up many times. This rearrangement joins TRBV6-5 to TRBJ2-4, with D tentatively TRBD2 (6 bases). Trimming shortened V by 6 bases and J by 4 bases, and 16 bases separated the two germline ends. CDR1 and CDR2 from the germline V gene are MNHEY and SVGAGI. This CDR3 is built from 15 residues. The DNA for the CDR3 is TGTGCCAGCAGCCAGGGAATTGGGGGGAAAAACATTCAGTACTTC. This codes for CASSQGIGGKNIQYF.